This T cell receptor (beta chain) derives from a study of long-term antiretroviral therapy in people with HIV. Study observations and caveats: Diversity rose after ART but stayed below transplant donor controls.

Germline CDR1 is MDHEN and CDR2 is SYDVKM. The CDR3 consists of 14 residues. Trimming took 3 bases from V and 6 from J, leaving 11 bases between them. Treatment for all HIV-infected participants took place in the United States. About this clone: Its cognate antigen is unknown.

An immunoSEQ assay, version v3.0, was performed at survey level. Profiled with immunoSEQ multiplex PCR; TCRdb holds only in-frame clones, not every one. The sample shows around 21,000 clones, roughly 82% of them seen only once. The sequenced sample was unsorted PBMCs, obtained less than 6 years after starting antiretroviral therapy. The TCR sequence derives from a man aged 25 to 45 with HIV. The rearrangement joins TRBV28 to TRBJ1-4; no clear D. CDR3 amino acids: CASSLGSGYEKLFF. The CDR3 DNA follows: TGTGCCAGCAGTTTGGGCAGCGGGTATGAAAAACTGTTTTTT.